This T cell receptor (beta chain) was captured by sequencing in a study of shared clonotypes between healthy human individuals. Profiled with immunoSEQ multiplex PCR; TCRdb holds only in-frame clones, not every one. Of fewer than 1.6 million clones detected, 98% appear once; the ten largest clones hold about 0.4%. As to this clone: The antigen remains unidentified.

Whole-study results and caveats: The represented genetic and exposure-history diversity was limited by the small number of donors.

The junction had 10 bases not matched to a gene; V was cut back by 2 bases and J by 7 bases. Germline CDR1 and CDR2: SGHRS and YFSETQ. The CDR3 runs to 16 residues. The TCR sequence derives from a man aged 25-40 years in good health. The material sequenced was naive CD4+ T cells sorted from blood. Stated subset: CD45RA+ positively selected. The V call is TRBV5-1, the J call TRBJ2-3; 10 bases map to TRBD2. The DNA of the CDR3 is TGCGCCAGCAGCTTAACTAGCGGGACGTCTGTGAATACGCAGTATTTT. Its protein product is CASSLTSGTSVNTQYF.